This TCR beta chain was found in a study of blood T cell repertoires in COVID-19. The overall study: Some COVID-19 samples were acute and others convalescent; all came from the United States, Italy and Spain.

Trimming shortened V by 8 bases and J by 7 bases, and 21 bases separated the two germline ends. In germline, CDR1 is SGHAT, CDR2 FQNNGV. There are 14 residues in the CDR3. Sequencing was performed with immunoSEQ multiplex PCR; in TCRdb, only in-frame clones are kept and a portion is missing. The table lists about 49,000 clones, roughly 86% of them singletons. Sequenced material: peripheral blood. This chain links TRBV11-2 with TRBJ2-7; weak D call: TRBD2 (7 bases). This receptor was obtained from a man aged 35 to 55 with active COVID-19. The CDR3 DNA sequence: TGTGCCAGCTGGGGGGGGCAACGTTTAGAAGAGCAGTACTTC. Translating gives CASWGGQRLEEQYF.